The present T cell receptor (beta chain) was sequenced within a study of shared T cell receptors in the human thymus. Produced via immunoSEQ multiplex PCR; TCRdb's table is partial and in-frame only. Of hundreds of thousands of clones in the sample, about 89% were seen once. These sequences were also reported in another study, on human thymus T cells.

The receptor comes from a boy in the first two years of life with a congenital heart defect. The sequencing sample was made of thymocytes.

CDR3 sequence reads: CASSLSGGPQETQYF. The CDR3 DNA reads TGTGCCAGCAGTTTGTCGGGGGGTCCGCAAGAGACCCAGTACTTC. This chain joins TRBV28 and TRBJ2-5; 7 bases are a match to TRBD2. The germline gives CDR1 MDHEN, CDR2 SYDVKM. The CDR3 length is 15 residues. V trimming: 3 bases; J trimming: 2 bases; junction bases outside the gene matches: 6.